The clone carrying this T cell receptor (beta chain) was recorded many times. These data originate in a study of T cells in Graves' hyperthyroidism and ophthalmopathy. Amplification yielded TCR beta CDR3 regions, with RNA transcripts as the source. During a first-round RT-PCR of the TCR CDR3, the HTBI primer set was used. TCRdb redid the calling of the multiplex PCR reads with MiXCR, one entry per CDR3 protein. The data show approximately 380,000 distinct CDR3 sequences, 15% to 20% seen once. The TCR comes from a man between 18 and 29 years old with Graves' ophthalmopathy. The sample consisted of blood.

This CDR3 is CASSLRQANTGELFF. CDR3 DNA sequence: TGTGCCAGCAGCTTGAGGCAGGCGAACACCGGGGAGCTGTTTTTT. This sequence joins TRBV5-5 and TRBJ2-2; D remains unclear. V lost 1 base and J 0 bases, leaving 7 bases between the germline ends. The CDR3 spans 15 residues. CDR1 SGHKS and CDR2 YYEKEE come from the germline V gene (reference sequence).